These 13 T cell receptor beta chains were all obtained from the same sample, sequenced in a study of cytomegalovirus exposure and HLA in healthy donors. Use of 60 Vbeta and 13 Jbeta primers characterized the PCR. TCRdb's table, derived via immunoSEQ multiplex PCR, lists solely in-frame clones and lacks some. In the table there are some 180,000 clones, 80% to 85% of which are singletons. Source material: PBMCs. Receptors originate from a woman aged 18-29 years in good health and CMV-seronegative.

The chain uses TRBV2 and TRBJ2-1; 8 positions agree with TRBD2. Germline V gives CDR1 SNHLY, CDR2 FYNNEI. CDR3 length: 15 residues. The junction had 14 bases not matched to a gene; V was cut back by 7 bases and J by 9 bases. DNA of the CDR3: TGTGCCAGCACCCCGTGGAGCGGGAGTCCCACTGAGCAGTTCTTC. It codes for CASTPWSGSPTEQFF.

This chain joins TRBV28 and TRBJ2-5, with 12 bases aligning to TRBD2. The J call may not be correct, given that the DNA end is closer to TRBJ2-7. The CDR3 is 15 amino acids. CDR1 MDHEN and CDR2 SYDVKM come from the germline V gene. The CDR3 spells CASSKGTSGSYEQYF. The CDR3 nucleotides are TGTGCCAGCAGTAAAGGGACTAGCGGGTCCTACGAGCAGTACTTC.

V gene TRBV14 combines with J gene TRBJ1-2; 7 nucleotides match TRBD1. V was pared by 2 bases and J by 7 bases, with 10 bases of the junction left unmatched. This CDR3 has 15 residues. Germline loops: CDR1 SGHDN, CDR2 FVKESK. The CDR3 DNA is TGTGCCAGCAGCCAATATGTAGGGGGCAAAGTTGGCTACACCTTC. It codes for CASSQYVGGKVGYTF. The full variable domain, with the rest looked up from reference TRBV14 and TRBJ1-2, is EAGVTQFPSHSVIEKGQTVTLRCDPISGHDNLYWYRRVMGKEIKFLLHFVKESKQDESGMPNNRFLAERTGGTYSTLKVQPAELEDSGVYFCASSQYVGGKVGYTFGSGTRLTVV.

This chain's CDR3 is CASSLGRQGGTDTQYF. The CDR3 nucleotides are TGCGCCAGCAGCTTGGGCCGGCAAGGGGGCACAGATACGCAGTATTTT. The gene calls are TRBV5-1 and TRBJ2-3; possibly TRBD1 for D (5 bases). The CDR3 covers 16 residues. Looked up from germline, CDR1 is SGHRS and CDR2 is YFSETQ. Trimming removed 0 bases from V and 1 base from J, with 12 bases in between.

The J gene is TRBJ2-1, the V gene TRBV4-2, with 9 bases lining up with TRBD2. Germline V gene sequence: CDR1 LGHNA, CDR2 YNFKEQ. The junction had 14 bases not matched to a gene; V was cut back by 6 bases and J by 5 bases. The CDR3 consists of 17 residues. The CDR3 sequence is CASSRGSGSSEDNEQFF. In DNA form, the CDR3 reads TGTGCCAGCAGTAGGGGTAGCGGGAGTTCCGAGGACAATGAGCAGTTCTTC.

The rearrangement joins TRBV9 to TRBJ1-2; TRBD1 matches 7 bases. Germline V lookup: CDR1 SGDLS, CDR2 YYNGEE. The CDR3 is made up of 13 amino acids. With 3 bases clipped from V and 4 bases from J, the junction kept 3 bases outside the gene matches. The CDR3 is CASSDRGAYGYTF. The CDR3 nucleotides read TGTGCCAGCAGCGACAGGGGCGCCTATGGCTACACCTTC. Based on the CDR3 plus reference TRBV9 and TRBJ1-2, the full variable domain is DSGVTQTPKHLITATGQRVTLRCSPRSGDLSVYWYQQSLDQGLQFLIQYYNGEERAKGNILERFSAQQFPDLHSELNLSSLELGDSALYFCASSDRGAYGYTFGSGTRLTVV.

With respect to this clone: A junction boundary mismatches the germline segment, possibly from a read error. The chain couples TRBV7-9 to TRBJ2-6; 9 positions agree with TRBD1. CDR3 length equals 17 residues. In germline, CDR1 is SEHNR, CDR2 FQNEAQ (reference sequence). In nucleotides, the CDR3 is TGTTCCAGCAGCCCCCGGGACAGGGCGACTGGGGCCAACGTCCTGACTTTC. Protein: CSSSPRDRATGANVLTF.

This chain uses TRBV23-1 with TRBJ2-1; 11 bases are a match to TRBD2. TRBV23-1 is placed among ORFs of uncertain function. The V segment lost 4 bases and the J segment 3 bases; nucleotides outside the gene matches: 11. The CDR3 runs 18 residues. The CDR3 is CASSPGPLAGVFYNEQFF. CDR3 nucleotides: TGCGCCAGCAGTCCCGGTCCACTAGCGGGGGTGTTCTACAATGAGCAGTTCTTC.

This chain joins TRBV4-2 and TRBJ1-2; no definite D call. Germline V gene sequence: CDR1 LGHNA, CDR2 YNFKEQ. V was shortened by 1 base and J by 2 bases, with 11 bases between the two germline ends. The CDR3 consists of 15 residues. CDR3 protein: CASSQVNALNYGYTF. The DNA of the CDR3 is TGTGCCAGCAGCCAAGTAAATGCTCTAAACTATGGCTACACCTTC.

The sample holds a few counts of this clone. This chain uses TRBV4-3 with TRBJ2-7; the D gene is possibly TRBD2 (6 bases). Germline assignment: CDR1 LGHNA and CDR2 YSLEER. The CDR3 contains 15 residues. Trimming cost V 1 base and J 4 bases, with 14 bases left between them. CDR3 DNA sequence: TGCGCCAGCAGCCAAGGACTGGACTACGCTTACGAGCAGTACGTC. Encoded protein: CASSQGLDYAYEQYV.

This CDR3 is CASSIAGTGGTEAFF. Written as DNA, the CDR3 is TGTGCCAGTAGTATAGCGGGGACAGGGGGCACTGAAGCTTTCTTT. This chain connects TRBV19 to TRBJ1-1, with TRBD1 identical over 11 bases. This CDR3 comprises 15 residues. Germline-derived CDR1 and CDR2 are LNHDA and SQIVND (reference sequence). The V gene end was trimmed by 1 base and the J gene end by 4 bases; junction bases not matched to a gene: 2.

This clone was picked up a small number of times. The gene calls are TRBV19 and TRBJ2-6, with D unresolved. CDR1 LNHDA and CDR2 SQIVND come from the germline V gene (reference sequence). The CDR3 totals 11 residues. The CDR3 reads CAVEGANVLTF. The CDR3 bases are TGTGCGGTGGAGGGGGCCAACGTCCTGACTTTC.

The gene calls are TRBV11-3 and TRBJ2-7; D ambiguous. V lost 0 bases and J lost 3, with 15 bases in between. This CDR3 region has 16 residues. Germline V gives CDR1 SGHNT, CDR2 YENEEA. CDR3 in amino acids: CASSLDAASYFYEQYV. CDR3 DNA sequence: TGTGCCAGCAGCTTAGATGCGGCCAGTTATTTCTACGAGCAGTACGTC.